This T cell receptor (beta chain) was captured by sequencing in a study of shared clonotypes between healthy human individuals. The overall study: There were three CD4 naive, three CD4 memory, two CD8 naive and one CD8 memory plates per donor. General study results and limits: Clonotype sharing among the donors was expected to vary with sequencing depth.

Samples underwent the assay at deep level. Measured with immunoSEQ multiplex PCR; TCRdb has only the in-frame clones, and not every one. The table records roughly 2 million clones, roughly 95% of them present only once. Of note for this clone: Its specificity is not known.

The CDR3 spans 15 residues. Germline CDR1 is MDHEN and CDR2 is SYDVKM. The sequence came from a man younger than 30 in good health. The chain joins TRBV28 to TRBJ2-5, with 10 bases fitting TRBD1. The J call is doubtful: the DNA matches TRBJ2-7 better. Sequencing was performed on naive CD4+ T cells sorted from blood. Subset meaning: CD45RA+ positively selected. This CDR3 is CASRGRDRGTGEQYF. The DNA of the CDR3 is TGTGCCAGCAGAGGCCGGGACAGGGGCACCGGCGAGCAGTACTTC.